This T cell receptor beta chain was found in a study of blood T cells in healthy people across ages. With respect to this clonotype: The antigen is undetermined.

Study observations and caveats: Observed TCR beta diversity showed a strong correlation with the percentage of naive T cells as measured by flow cytometry. Long-lived donors carried more naive CD4+ cells and greater diversity than aged donors.

Together with a sample-barcoded 5' primer, a J-beta primer mix was included in a second PCR lasting about 6 to 11 cycles. TCRdb reprocessed the 5' RACE reads with MiXCR, giving one entry per CDR3 protein. The data show about 640,000 distinct CDR3 sequences, roughly three fifths seen once. CDR1 and CDR2 from the germline V gene are DFQATT and SNEGSKA (reference sequence). This CDR3 comprises 12 residues. Trimming took 0 bases from V and 12 from J, leaving 11 bases between them. The chain employs TRBV20-1 and TRBJ2-2; D gene uncertain. Sequenced sample: blood. This receptor was obtained from a man aged 60-69 years in good health. CDR3 sequence: CSARDQGRKLFF. CDR3 DNA sequence: TGCAGTGCTAGAGATCAAGGAAGGAAGCTGTTTTTT.